A single TCR beta chain is shown here with its context. As previously described, bulk TCR libraries were made using listed TCR primers. TCRdb re-called the PCR reads through MiXCR, storing one row per CDR3 protein. The sample has around 300,000 distinct CDR3 sequences, about 23% seen once. These data originate in a study of molecular identifiers for immune sequencing clone quantification. Study as a whole: Four portions were sequenced after RNA from around 20,000 or 100,000 naive CD8 cells was split five ways in replicates.

The J segment lost 8 bases and the V segment lost 6 bases, leaving 18 bases of the junction unmatched. Germline V gene data show CDR1 as MNHEY and CDR2 as SVGEGT. The CDR3 runs 18 residues. Naive CD8 libraries were made from around 20,000 to 1,000,000 sorted cells, and they used 10%, 30% or 50% RNA. The TCR was taken from a human donor in good health. Some libraries in this study had Jurkat cell RNA spiked in. Sequencing was performed on naive CD8+ T cells from blood, with Jurkat cell RNA spiked in. The subset is: FACS-sorted CD8+CD4-CCR7+CD45RA+ naive T cells. The V and J genes are TRBV6-2 or TRBV6-3 and TRBJ2-3; 12 positions match TRBD2. Written as DNA, the CDR3 is TGTGCCAGCAGGGCTAGGACTAGCGGGGATTTCTCGGCAGTTACGCAGTATTTT. Translated, it gives CASRARTSGDFSAVTQYF.